This TCR beta chain was sequenced during a study of low-dose radiotherapy and immunotherapy resistance in tumors. About the research overall: Intravenous ipilimumab 1 mg/kg every six weeks was given with nivolumab 240 mg every two weeks. Cyclophosphamide was given intravenously at 200 mg/m2 every two weeks, and each dose came one day before radiation and immunotherapy.

Primers used for first-strand cDNA, a TRAV- and TRBV-specific set, covered both alpha and beta chains. The authors ran around 19 PCR cycles to amplify TCRs with a constant-region primer and V-primer adapter. In TCRdb, the reads were re-called with MiXCR into one record per CDR3 protein. The sample contains tens of thousands of distinct CDR3 sequences, around 20% of which appear only once. The V gene end was trimmed by 0 bases and the J gene end by 8 bases; junction bases not matched to a gene: 12. CDR1 and CDR2 (germline): MNHEY, SVGEGT. The CDR3 extends over 17 amino acids. This clonotype was recorded many times. The time point denotes: after trial treatment. This sample's treatment: LDRT plus nivolumab, ipilimumab, low-dose cyclophosphamide and aspirin (RACIN trial).

This specimen was PBMCs, taken after low-dose radiotherapy plus immunotherapy. The chain couples TRBV6-2 or TRBV6-3 to TRBJ2-2; 7 bases agree with TRBD2. This TCR was recovered from a female donor with ovarian cancer. CDR3 sequence: CASSYSSPAGVQGELFF. In nucleotides, the CDR3 is TGTGCCAGCAGTTACTCGAGTCCGGCGGGAGTTCAGGGGGAGCTGTTTTTT.